These 29 T cell receptor beta chains came from one sample sequenced in a study of CD8+ T cells in alopecia areata. Following RNA extraction, reverse transcription yielded cDNA that acted as the sequencing template. Here immunoSEQ multiplex PCR was the method, and the copy in TCRdb shows in-frame clones only, minus some. The sample includes 45,000 to 60,000 clones, about 96% seen only once; the top ten take around a quarter. The sample here was CD8+ T cells sorted from blood, taken at week 0. All receptors come from a human donor with alopecia areata.

This clone has a handful of counts. This chain joins TRBV19 and TRBJ2-1; D may be TRBD1 (5 bases). Germline V gene lookup returns CDR1 LNHDA and CDR2 SQIVND (reference sequence). Trimming took 1 base from V and 8 from J, leaving 12 bases between them. CDR3 length equals 14 residues. CDR3 protein: CASSIGQGIHEQFF. The CDR3 region has the DNA TGTGCCAGTAGTATAGGGCAGGGTATCCATGAGCAGTTCTTC.

This clone occurred once. The CDR3 sequence is CASSLRSGGAKETQYF. In DNA, the CDR3 is TGTGCCAGCAGCTTAAGGAGCGGGGGGGCCAAAGAGACCCAGTACTTC. The chain employs TRBV7-9 and TRBJ2-5; 10 bases match TRBD2. Unmatched junction bases numbered 6, after V lost 2 bases and J lost 3 bases. The germline CDR1 and CDR2 sequences are SEHNR and FQNEAQ (reference sequence). The CDR3 is 16 amino acids.

This clone has only one observation. V gene TRBV11-2 combines with J gene TRBJ2-1; 13 bases map to TRBD2. This CDR3 region has 16 residues. V lost 4 bases and J lost 8; bases outside the gene matches: 8. Germline values: CDR1 SGHAT, CDR2 FQNNGV. The CDR3 DNA sequence: TGTGCCAGCAGCTCGAGAACTAGCGGGGGGGCTGATGAGCAGTTCTTC. Its protein is CASSSRTSGGADEQFF.

This chain joins TRBV29-1 and TRBJ2-3; tentative D call: TRBD2 (5 bases). V lost 3 bases, J lost 2 bases, and 12 bases lay in between. This CDR3 spans 14 amino acids. CDR1 is SQVTM and CDR2 is ANQGSEA in the germline V gene. The CDR3 sequence is CSVEQEVPTDTQYF. CDR3 DNA: TGCAGCGTTGAGCAGGAGGTACCCACAGATACGCAGTATTTT.

The genes are TRBV29-1 and TRBJ2-2, with a weak D call TRBD1 (6 bases). The CDR3 runs 13 residues. CDR1 is SQVTM, CDR2 ANQGSEA, per germline. V was trimmed by 7 bases and J by 1 base, leaving 10 bases between them. The CDR3 loop reads CSARTENTGELFF. The CDR3 DNA reads TGCAGCGCCCGGACAGAGAACACCGGGGAGCTGTTTTTT.

The CDR3 DNA reads as TGTGCCAGCAGTGAATATAGGACAGGGGTTAATGAGCAGTTCTTC. Amino acids: CASSEYRTGVNEQFF. V and J are TRBV6-1 and TRBJ2-1, with 9 bases that match TRBD1. J lost 7 bases, V lost 2 bases, and 6 bases had no gene match. Per germline, CDR1 MNHNS and CDR2 SASEGT. CDR3 length equals 15 residues.

The CDR3, as DNA: TGTGCCAGCAGTTTACAGGGGACCGGGGAGCTGTTTTTT. Translating it yields CASSLQGTGELFF. The rearrangement links TRBV27 to TRBJ2-2, with TRBD1 as a possible D gene (6 bases). This CDR3 contains 13 residues. The V end lost 2 bases, the J end lost 5 bases, and 6 bases lay between the germline ends. Germline lookup yields CDR1 MNHEY and CDR2 SMNVEV (reference sequence).

This chain joins TRBV6-5 and TRBJ2-5; 11 bases are shared with TRBD2. The CDR3 is 15 residues long. Trimming took 5 bases from V and 2 from J; bases not matched to a gene: 4. CDR1 MNHEY and CDR2 SVGAGI come from the germline V gene. The CDR3 loop reads CASSIAGGLQETQYF. CDR3 DNA sequence: TGTGCCAGCAGTATAGCGGGGGGGTTACAAGAGACCCAGTACTTC.

This clone was seen only once. The chain joins TRBV14 to TRBJ1-1; no clear D. The CDR3 totals 11 residues. Germline values: CDR1 SGHDN, CDR2 FVKESK. V lost 3 bases and J 5 bases, leaving 4 bases between the germline ends. The CDR3 DNA reads as TGTGCCAGCAGCCAGGGGACTGAAGCTTTCTTT. Its translation: CASSQGTEAFF.

This chain joins TRBV19 and TRBJ2-1; 8 bases agree with TRBD1. There are 13 residues in the CDR3. Germline CDR1 is LNHDA and CDR2 is SQIVND (reference sequence). The ends lost 6 bases at V and 10 bases at J; junction bases unmatched: 8. CDR3 coding DNA: TGTGCCAGTAGCCCGGGACAGGTTAAGGAGCAGTTCTTC. It yields the protein CASSPGQVKEQFF.

V is TRBV10-3 and J is TRBJ2-1; 7 bases are a match to TRBD2. Trimming at V came to 0 bases and at J to 2 bases, leaving 4 bases not matched to a gene. In germline, CDR1 is ENHRY, CDR2 SYGVKD. CDR3 length: 16 residues. CDR3 bases: TGTGCCATCAGTGAGTCGGGAGGGGCCCCCTACAATGAGCAGTTCTTC. Amino acid sequence: CAISESGGAPYNEQFF.

In its sample, this clone was seen once. The chain links TRBV9 to TRBJ2-1; no definite D call. The ends were cut back, 1 base at V and 7 bases at J, with 21 bases in the middle. This CDR3 is 17 amino acids long. Germline CDR1 and CDR2: SGDLS and YYNGEE. In DNA form, the CDR3 reads TGTGCCAGCAGCGTACGGGCTACTGAGATCCACTGGAATGAGCAGTTCTTC. It encodes CASSVRATEIHWNEQFF.

The chain is built from TRBV2 and TRBJ2-5; tentatively, D is TRBD2 (5 bases). The germline V and J ends were trimmed by 2 bases and 2 bases, with 18 bases remaining between them. Looked up from germline, CDR1 is SNHLY and CDR2 is FYNNEI. This CDR3 contains 17 residues. The CDR3 nucleotides read TGTGCCAGCAGTGAACGGCGGGTATGGGCAGTTCAAGAGACCCAGTACTTC. It is translated as CASSERRVWAVQETQYF. The full variable domain, its missing parts supplied by reference TRBV2 and TRBJ2-5, is EPEVTQTPSHQVTQMGQEVILRCVPISNHLYFYWYRQILGQKVEFLVSFYNNEISEKSEIFDDQFSVERPDGSNFTLKIRSTKLEDSAMYFCASSERRVWAVQETQYFGPGTRLLVL.

Note on this clone: Sequence at one end of the junction differs from germline and may be a read error. V usage is TRBV7-7 and J usage is TRBJ2-3; 10 bases are a match to TRBD2. Germline loops: CDR1 SSHAT, CDR2 FNYEAQ (reference sequence). This CDR3 has 16 amino acids. CDR3 nucleotide sequence: TGTGCTAGCAGCCGACTAGCGGGTTATAGCACAGATACGCAGTATTTT. It codes for CASSRLAGYSTDTQYF.

The rearrangement uses TRBV2 and TRBJ2-5; the D call may be TRBD1 or TRBD2 (6 bases each). V gave up 2 bases and J gave up 5 bases, with 12 bases separating them. The CDR3 totals 14 residues. CDR1 and CDR2 (germline): SNHLY, FYNNEI. The CDR3 sequence is CASSEPGEEETQYF. DNA of the CDR3: TGTGCCAGCAGTGAACCAGGGGAGGAGGAGACCCAGTACTTC.

This rearrangement joins TRBV6-1 to TRBJ2-1; D not certain. Trimming cost V 5 bases and J 1 base, with 6 bases left between them. Germline V gene lookup returns CDR1 MNHNS and CDR2 SASEGT. The CDR3 length is 13 residues. In nucleotides, the CDR3 is TGTGCCAGCAGTCTATCATCCTACAATGAGCAGTTCTTC. This encodes CASSLSSYNEQFF.

This clone came up a few times. V usage is TRBV7-9 and J usage is TRBJ2-1; 7 bases fit TRBD2. V was clipped by 4 bases and J by 0 bases; unmatched bases: 9. The germline CDR1 and CDR2 sequences are SEHNR and FQNEAQ (reference sequence). The CDR3 contains 17 residues. The CDR3 DNA reads as TGTGCCAGCAGCTCCGTACTAGCGACGACCTCCTACAATGAGCAGTTCTTC. Amino acid sequence: CASSSVLATTSYNEQFF. The variable domain in full, with the rest retrieved from reference TRBV7-9 and TRBJ2-1, is DTGVSQNPRHKITKRGQNVTFRCDPISEHNRLYWYRQTLGQGPEFLTYFQNEAQLEKSRLLSDRFSAERPKGSFSTLEIQRTEQGDSAMYLCASSSVLATTSYNEQFFGPGTRLTVL.

The chain recombines TRBV2 with TRBJ2-7; D not certain. The CDR3 loop spans 15 amino acids. The V gene lost 2 bases and the J gene lost 6 bases, with 17 bases spanning the gap. Germline V gene lookup returns CDR1 SNHLY and CDR2 FYNNEI. The chain's CDR3 is CASSEWTGAEGEQYF. CDR3 coding DNA: TGTGCCAGCAGTGAATGGACGGGCGCCGAAGGCGAGCAGTACTTC.

This clone occurred once. This chain connects TRBV7-9 to TRBJ1-1, with D unclear. This CDR3 contains 14 residues. Germline V CDR1 and CDR2: SEHNR, FQNEAQ (reference sequence). Trimming shortened V by 1 base and J by 2 bases, and 8 bases separated the two germline ends. CDR3 amino acids: CASSLVLANTEAFF. As DNA, the CDR3 is TGTGCCAGCAGCTTAGTACTAGCCAACACTGAAGCTTTCTTT. Variable domain in full (rest from reference TRBV7-9 and TRBJ1-1): DTGVSQNPRHKITKRGQNVTFRCDPISEHNRLYWYRQTLGQGPEFLTYFQNEAQLEKSRLLSDRFSAERPKGSFSTLEIQRTEQGDSAMYLCASSLVLANTEAFFGQGTRLTVV.

This rearrangement joins TRBV19 to TRBJ2-3; D remains ambiguous. The CDR3 loop spans 13 amino acids. Germline loops: CDR1 LNHDA, CDR2 SQIVND (reference sequence). V was cut by 3 bases and J by 4 bases, with 8 bases left in between. The CDR3 DNA reads TGTGCCAGTAGTATTCTAGTGGCAGATACGCAGTATTTT. As protein: CASSILVADTQYF.

This rearrangement joins TRBV4-2 to TRBJ2-5; the match to TRBD2 covers 8 bases. The J call may not be correct, given that the DNA end is closer to TRBJ2-7. The CDR3 has 17 amino acids. CDR1 and CDR2 (germline): LGHNA, YNFKEQ. CDR3 DNA: TGTGCCAGCAGCCAAGAGTTTGGCGGGGGGAGCTCCTACGAGCAGTACTTC. Encoded protein: CASSQEFGGGSSYEQYF.

This clone is a singleton in its sample. The chain joins TRBV11-1 to TRBJ1-3, with no clear D. The CDR3 spans 11 residues. Germline V gene lookup returns CDR1 SGHAT and CDR2 FQDESV (reference sequence). V dropped 5 bases and J dropped 2 bases, with 1 base sitting between them. The CDR3 region has the DNA TGTGCCAGCAGCGCTGGAAACACCATATATTTT. Its translation is CASSAGNTIYF.

This chain connects TRBV28 to TRBJ2-5; 10 bases line up with TRBD2. V gave up 4 bases and J gave up 5 bases; unmatched junction bases: 16. Germline V gives CDR1 MDHEN, CDR2 SYDVKM. The CDR3 has 18 amino acids. As DNA, the CDR3 is TGTGCCAGCAGTTCCCCCCCGGAAAGCGGGGGGGCCCGTGAGACCCAGTACTTC. Protein sequence: CASSSPPESGGARETQYF.

The chain joins TRBV7-2 to TRBJ2-1; 7 nucleotides agree with TRBD2. The CDR3 sequence is 15 residues long. Trimming at V came to 1 base and at J to 4 bases, leaving 4 bases not matched to a gene. CDR1 and CDR2 (germline): SGHTA, FQGNSA. Here the CDR3 DNA reads TGTGCCAGCAGCTTAGTCCGGACTAGTTACAATGAGCAGTTCTTC. This sequence encodes CASSLVRTSYNEQFF. The full variable domain, its missing parts supplied by reference TRBV7-2 and TRBJ2-1, is GAGVSQSPSNKVTEKGKDVELRCDPISGHTALYWYRQSLGQGLEFLIYFQGNSAPDKSGLPSDRFSAERTGGSVSTLTIQRTQQEDSAVYLCASSLVRTSYNEQFFGPGTRLTVL.

V and J are TRBV29-1 and TRBJ2-6; D may be TRBD1 or TRBD2 (7 bases each). The CDR3 consists of 15 residues. Trimming left V 5 bases short and J 2 bases short, with 13 bases between. Germline V gene lookup returns CDR1 SQVTM and CDR2 ANQGSEA. The CDR3 DNA is TGCAGCGTTTCAGGGGGGGGACCTGGGGCCAACGTCCTGACTTTC. This codes for CSVSGGGPGANVLTF.

The chain has TRBV7-9 and TRBJ1-1; D perhaps matches TRBD1 (5 bases). The germline V gene has CDR1 SEHNR and CDR2 FQNEAQ (reference sequence). CDR3 length: 16 residues. V was clipped by 5 bases and J by 2 bases, with 18 bases between them. The CDR3 loop is CASSPRVPGPNTEAFF. The DNA for the CDR3 is TGTGCCAGCAGCCCCCGCGTCCCGGGACCAAACACTGAAGCTTTCTTT.

The CDR3 loop reads CASSQEASGFSYEQYF. The CDR3 coding sequence is TGTGCCAGCAGCCAAGAAGCTAGCGGATTCTCCTACGAGCAGTACTTC. The J gene is TRBJ2-7, the V gene TRBV4-2, with 7 nucleotides matching TRBD2. Germline CDR1 and CDR2: LGHNA and YNFKEQ. This CDR3 region has 16 residues. The J segment lost 0 bases and the V segment lost 0 bases, leaving 5 bases of the junction unmatched.

The CDR3 sequence: CASGSTAGGVTDTQYF. CDR3 nucleotides: TGTGCTAGTGGTTCGACTGCGGGGGGCGTGACAGATACGCAGTATTTT. The chain has TRBV12-5 and TRBJ2-3, with 8 nucleotides matching TRBD2. CDR3 length: 16 residues. The junction had 9 bases not matched to a gene; V was cut back by 4 bases and J by 3 bases. Per germline, CDR1 LGHNT and CDR2 FRNRAP. Combining the CDR3 with reference TRBV12-5 and TRBJ2-3 gives the whole variable domain DARVTQTPRHKVTEMGQEVTMRCQPILGHNTVFWYRQTMMQGLELLAYFRNRAPLDDSGMPKDRFSAEMPDATLATLKIQPSEPRDSAVYFCASGSTAGGVTDTQYFGPGTRLTVL.

The rearrangement uses TRBV19 and TRBJ2-7; TRBD2 aligns across 7 bases. The germline V gene has CDR1 LNHDA and CDR2 SQIVND (reference sequence). V trimming: 3 bases; J trimming: 3 bases; junction bases outside the gene matches: 5. The CDR3 is made up of 14 amino acids. DNA for the CDR3: TGTGCCAGTAGTATCGGGGGGACCCACTACGAGCAGTACTTC. Translated: CASSIGGTHYEQYF.